This T cell receptor beta chain came from a study of blood T cell repertoires in COVID-19. Study details: COVID-19 samples collected from the United States, Italy and Spain covered acute and convalescent phases. Sources were T cells, B-cell-depleted T cells, or PBMCs; the material itself was cDNA or gDNA.

In its sample, this clone was seen a few times. Per the original data handling: Reference gene primer amplification gave estimated nucleated cell counts. TCRdb's copy holds only in-frame clones and misses some; the assay was immunoSEQ multiplex PCR. The V and J calls and clone size are taken from that table; D and trimming were inferred from the DNA. This sample has roughly 14,000 clones, with around 70% found just once. Trimming left V 4 bases short and J 4 bases short, with 8 bases between. Germline loops: CDR1 LNHDA, CDR2 SQIVND (reference sequence). The CDR3 length is 13 residues. The chain couples TRBV19 to TRBJ1-3; TRBD1 might be the D (5 bases). The sequence was collected from a boy younger than 10 with active or convalescent COVID-19. Sequencing was carried out using peripheral blood. CDR3 in amino acids: CASSTGIGNTIYF. The CDR3 DNA reads TGTGCCAGTAGTACAGGGATAGGAAACACCATATATTTT.